The next 29 T cell receptor beta chains were all read from a single sample in a study of blood T cell repertoires in COVID-19. Measured with immunoSEQ multiplex PCR; TCRdb has only the in-frame clones, and not every one. The data show some 260,000 clones, 88% seen once. The sequencing input was peripheral blood. The source of these receptors is a woman aged 70-85 years with COVID-19, enrolled during active disease.

The chain links TRBV10-3 to TRBJ1-4; D not resolved. The length of the CDR3 is 13 residues. The germline gives CDR1 ENHRY, CDR2 SYGVKD. V was cut by 5 bases and J by 4 bases, with 8 bases left in between. CDR3 nucleotide sequence: TGTGCCATCAGTAAACAGCTTAATGAAAAACTGTTTTTT. It yields the protein CAISKQLNEKLFF.

The chain is built from TRBV9 and TRBJ1-1, with a weak D call TRBD1 (6 bases). Germline CDR1 reads SGDLS; CDR2 reads YYNGEE. The CDR3 consists of 16 residues. Trimming shortened V by 4 bases and J by 1 base, and 17 bases separated the two germline ends. CDR3: CASSPMGAGANTEAFF. In nucleotides, the CDR3 is TGTGCCAGCAGCCCGATGGGGGCAGGGGCGAACACTGAAGCTTTCTTT.

The rearrangement links TRBV7-3 to TRBJ2-7, with 7 bases that match TRBD1. This CDR3 contains 16 residues. In germline, CDR1 is SGHTA, CDR2 FQGTGA. V lost 5 bases to trimming and J lost 4 bases; unmatched junction nucleotides: 14. CDR3 DNA: TGTGCCAGCAGCCGGTCCGCAGGGGGTTCCCCTTACGAGCAGTACTTC. Its protein product is CASSRSAGGSPYEQYF.

The chain links TRBV5-1 to TRBJ2-7; 9 bases align to TRBD2. CDR1 and CDR2 from the germline V gene are SGHRS and YFSETQ. This CDR3 is built from 16 residues. V dropped 3 bases and J dropped 2; count of bases not matched to a gene: 9. CDR3: CASSSFGLANAYEQYF. The DNA of the CDR3 is TGCGCCAGCAGCTCATTTGGACTAGCGAACGCCTACGAGCAGTACTTC.

The chain has TRBV23-1 and TRBJ1-1, with unresolved D. TRBV23-1 is an ORF for which the function is uncertain. Trimming removed 4 bases at V and 0 bases at J, with 3 bases between. The CDR3 has 12 residues. DNA for the CDR3: TGCGCCAGCAGTCGGCTGAACACTGAAGCTTTCTTT. Translating it yields CASSRLNTEAFF.

The sample holds a few counts of this clone. This sequence joins TRBV7-6 and TRBJ2-2; 8 positions match TRBD1. The CDR3 is 15 residues long. Germline V gene sequence: CDR1 SGHVS, CDR2 FNYEAQ. The trim removed 2 bases at V and 5 bases at J, leaving 4 bases unmatched. In nucleotides, the CDR3 is TGTGCCAGCAGCTTACAGGGGGCCGGGACCGGGGAGCTGTTTTTT. It translates to CASSLQGAGTGELFF.

This clone came up a few times. V gene TRBV6-5 combines with J gene TRBJ1-1, with D unresolved. Germline V gene lookup returns CDR1 MNHEY and CDR2 SVGAGI. Trimming stripped 6 bases from V and 5 bases from J, with 19 bases between. The CDR3 runs 15 residues. This CDR3 is CASRPDSPHRTEAFF. CDR3 nucleotides: TGTGCCAGCAGGCCGGACTCCCCACACCGGACTGAAGCTTTCTTT.

The V and J genes are TRBV28 and TRBJ2-1; 8 bases agree with TRBD2. Germline V gene data show CDR1 as MDHEN and CDR2 as SYDVKM. CDR3 length equals 16 residues. Losses at the gene ends were 3 bases for V and 10 bases for J; bases not matched to a gene: 14. The DNA for the CDR3 is TGTGCCAGCAGTTTTCACGGGGGAGCGGGAGTCCGGGAGCAGTTCTTC. Protein product: CASSFHGGAGVREQFF.

This rearrangement joins TRBV6-8 to TRBJ1-2, with no clear D. The germline V and J ends were trimmed by 4 bases and 8 bases, with 14 bases remaining between them. The CDR3 contains 13 residues. Looked up from germline, CDR1 is MNHGY and CDR2 is SAAAGT. The CDR3 DNA reads TGTGCCAGCAGTTCTTCTGGAGTCTCCGGCTACACCTTC. Translated, it gives CASSSSGVSGYTF.

The chain employs TRBV29-1 and TRBJ1-1; D call uncertain. Germline V gene data show CDR1 as SQVTM and CDR2 as ANQGSEA. Trimming stripped 6 bases from V and 1 base from J, with 9 bases between. This CDR3 region has 12 residues. The CDR3 bases are TGCAGCGTCTATACCCCGAACACTGAAGCTTTCTTT. Its protein product is CSVYTPNTEAFF.

The rearrangement links TRBV28 to TRBJ1-2; D remains ambiguous. The CDR3 runs to 10 residues. Trimming took off 10 bases at V and 5 bases at J, with 8 bases between the two ends. Germline-derived CDR1 and CDR2 are MDHEN and SYDVKM. CDR3 residues: CATRRYGYTF. DNA for the CDR3: TGTGCCACCAGACGGTATGGCTACACCTTC.

CDR3: CASSFLSPYSGSSYNEQFF. In nucleotides, the CDR3 is TGTGCCAGCAGTTTCCTTTCTCCGTATAGCGGATCTTCCTACAATGAGCAGTTCTTC. The gene calls are TRBV27 and TRBJ2-1; D is possibly TRBD2 (6 bases). V was shortened by 3 bases and J by 1 base, with 22 bases between the two germline ends. The CDR3 spans 19 residues. Germline V gives CDR1 MNHEY, CDR2 SMNVEV (reference sequence).

The chain links TRBV5-1 to TRBJ1-1, with unresolved D. The V gene's germline CDR1 is SGHRS and CDR2 YFSETQ. The V end was cut by 0 bases, the J end by 3 bases, with 15 bases between. This CDR3 region has 16 residues. CDR3 in amino acids: CASSLGWQRQDTEAFF. CDR3 nucleotide sequence: TGCGCCAGCAGCTTGGGGTGGCAACGGCAGGACACTGAAGCTTTCTTT.

The chain links TRBV4-2 to TRBJ1-3; 8 positions match TRBD1. CDR1 and CDR2 (germline): LGHNA, YNFKEQ. The CDR3 sequence is 14 residues long. The V gene end was trimmed by 4 bases and the J gene end by 8 bases; junction bases not matched to a gene: 7. The CDR3 DNA reads as TGTGCCAGCAGCCGCAGCGACAGGGGAGACACCATATATTTT. This encodes CASSRSDRGDTIYF.

The CDR3 spells CSVFTGTRNTEAFF. CDR3 in DNA: TGCAGCGTTTTTACCGGGACACGGAACACTGAAGCTTTCTTT. The chain links TRBV29-1 to TRBJ1-1; possible D gene TRBD1, 6 bases. From germline, CDR1 is SQVTM and CDR2 ANQGSEA. The ends were cut back, 5 bases at V and 1 base at J, with 14 bases in the middle. The CDR3 has 14 amino acids.

The CDR3: CASQIPAGRGNEKLFF. CDR3 DNA sequence: TGTGCCAGCCAAATTCCCGCAGGCAGGGGTAATGAAAAACTGTTTTTT. This chain joins TRBV28 and TRBJ1-4; a weak D match, TRBD1 (6 bases). Trimming took 8 bases from V and 4 from J, leaving 20 bases between them. Germline values: CDR1 MDHEN, CDR2 SYDVKM. CDR3 size: 16 residues.

CDR3 sequence reads: CASSVGLEGTQYF. The CDR3 DNA reads as TGTGCCAGCTCCGTCGGACTGGAGGGGACCCAGTACTTC. J is TRBJ2-5 and V is TRBV5-6, with D possibly TRBD2 on 6 matching bases. The germline V and J ends were trimmed by 7 bases and 7 bases, with 17 bases remaining between them. CDR3 size: 13 residues. The germline V gene has CDR1 SGHDT and CDR2 YYEEEE.

V is TRBV4-3 and J is TRBJ2-2, with TRBD2 matching over 7 bases. The germline gives CDR1 LGHNA, CDR2 YSLEER. J was trimmed by 5 bases and V by 3 bases; bases with no gene match: 9. This CDR3 has 16 residues. For the CDR3, the DNA is TGCGCCAGCAGCCAGTCACTAGCGCCGGGGACCGGGGAGCTGTTTTTT. As protein: CASSQSLAPGTGELFF.

This sequence joins TRBV6-5 and TRBJ1-2; D possibly corresponds to TRBD1 (6 bases). The V end lost 6 bases, the J end lost 7 bases, and 18 bases lay between the germline ends. The germline CDR1 and CDR2 sequences are MNHEY and SVGAGI. This CDR3 comprises 14 residues. The CDR3 nucleotides are TGTGCCAGCAGCCGCCTAAGACAGGCGCCTGGCTACACCTTC. This gives the protein CASSRLRQAPGYTF.

This clone was picked up many times. The chain links TRBV7-9 to TRBJ2-3, with no clear D. This CDR3 contains 17 residues. Trimming removed 0 bases from V and 0 bases from J, with 13 bases in between. Germline-derived CDR1 and CDR2 are SEHNR and FQNEAQ (reference sequence). CDR3 sequence reads: CASSLARGLPSTDTQYF. As DNA, the CDR3 is TGTGCCAGCAGCTTAGCGCGCGGATTGCCTAGCACAGATACGCAGTATTTT.

This clone was counted between two and nine times. A junction end diverges from the germline sequence, so it may reflect a read error. The chain combines TRBV7-7 with TRBJ2-1; no clear D. From germline, CDR1 is SSHAT and CDR2 FNYEAQ (reference sequence). This CDR3 spans 15 amino acids. CDR3 bases: TGTGCTAGCAGCCCTTATTATAGCTCCTACAATGAGCAGTTCTTC. Amino acids: CASSPYYSSYNEQFF.

The V gene is TRBV5-5, the J gene TRBJ2-1; the match to TRBD2 covers 7 bases. The V segment lost 1 base and the J segment 8 bases; nucleotides outside the gene matches: 9. CDR1 and CDR2 from the germline V gene are SGHKS and YYEKEE (reference sequence). This CDR3 spans 15 amino acids. The CDR3 is CASSLRASGGDEQFF. CDR3 DNA sequence: TGTGCCAGCAGCTTGAGGGCTAGCGGAGGCGATGAGCAGTTCTTC.

The genes are TRBV14 and TRBJ1-3; no clear D gene. Germline CDR1 and CDR2: SGHDN and FVKESK. Trimming cost V 0 bases and J 2 bases, with 8 bases left between them. This CDR3 spans 15 amino acids. CDR3 DNA sequence: TGTGCCAGCAGCCAAGAAACCGGGACTGGAAACACCATATATTTT. Residues: CASSQETGTGNTIYF.

This sequence joins TRBV10-3 and TRBJ2-1; TRBD2 is a possible D gene (5 bases). V lost 4 bases and J lost 1, with 14 bases in between. CDR3 length: 16 amino acids. Germline loops: CDR1 ENHRY, CDR2 SYGVKD. CDR3 DNA sequence: TGTGCCATCAGTGGGCGAGGGAACAAATCCTACAATGAGCAGTTCTTC. This gives the protein CAISGRGNKSYNEQFF.

The rearrangement links TRBV6-2 or TRBV6-3 to TRBJ1-5; TRBD1 matches 8 bases. The germline V gene encodes CDR1 MNHEY and CDR2 SVGEGT. Unmatched junction bases numbered 5, after V lost 5 bases and J lost 14 bases. The CDR3 sequence is 11 residues long. CDR3 in DNA: TGTGCCAGCAGTAGTGGGACAGGCGAGCATTTT. It codes for CASSSGTGEHF.

This chain joins TRBV28 and TRBJ2-7; D is uncertain. V lost 2 bases, J lost 0 bases, and 8 bases lay in between. CDR1 is MDHEN and CDR2 is SYDVKM in the germline V gene. CDR3 length: 14 residues. The CDR3 loop reads CASSLIQSSYEQYF. In nucleotides, the CDR3 is TGTGCCAGCAGTTTAATACAAAGCTCCTACGAGCAGTACTTC.

The J gene is TRBJ1-2, the V gene TRBV6-5, with D maybe TRBD1 (6 bases). Looked up from germline, CDR1 is MNHEY and CDR2 is SVGAGI. This CDR3 is 14 amino acids long. V lost 7 bases and J lost 1, with 13 bases in between. The CDR3 reads CASTRGQNNYGYTF. For the CDR3, the DNA is TGTGCCAGCACTCGGGGACAAAATAACTATGGCTACACCTTC.

The chain is built from TRBV14 and TRBJ1-1; perhaps TRBD1 as D (6 bases). The V gene's germline CDR1 is SGHDN and CDR2 FVKESK. The CDR3 is 16 residues long. Trimming took off 3 bases at V and 1 base at J, with 15 bases between the two ends. CDR3 residues: CASSHTRGMANTEAFF. The CDR3 DNA sequence: TGTGCCAGCAGCCATACCAGGGGAATGGCGAACACTGAAGCTTTCTTT. The variable domain in full, completed from reference TRBV14 and TRBJ1-1, reads EAGVTQFPSHSVIEKGQTVTLRCDPISGHDNLYWYRRVMGKEIKFLLHFVKESKQDESGMPNNRFLAERTGGTYSTLKVQPAELEDSGVYFCASSHTRGMANTEAFFGQGTRLTVV.

The rearrangement links TRBV27 to TRBJ2-3, with 10 bases fitting TRBD1. The CDR3 is made up of 16 amino acids. The V gene's germline CDR1 is MNHEY and CDR2 SMNVEV (reference sequence). Losses at the gene ends were 2 bases for V and 3 bases for J; bases not matched to a gene: 5. This CDR3 reads CASSLIRTGGTDTQYF. The CDR3 coding sequence is TGTGCCAGCAGTTTAATAAGGACAGGGGGGACAGATACGCAGTATTTT.